Here is one T cell receptor (beta chain) with its context. The sample is drawn from a study of blood T cell repertoires in COVID-19. About the study: Sites in the United States, Italy and Spain provided acute and convalescent COVID-19 samples. T cells, B-cell-depleted T cells, or PBMCs supplied cDNA or gDNA.

From germline, CDR1 is SGDLS and CDR2 YYNGEE. The germline V and J ends were trimmed by 7 bases and 6 bases, with 14 bases remaining between them. The CDR3 spans 13 residues. In the study's own analysis: Cell counts per sample came from amplifying reference gene primers. Sequencing was performed with immunoSEQ multiplex PCR; in TCRdb, only in-frame clones are kept and a portion is missing. V, J and clone size are those of that table, while D and trimming were read from the DNA. The table includes 25,000 to 35,000 clones, roughly 89% detected once. Sample: peripheral blood. The chain employs TRBV9 and TRBJ1-5; D perhaps matches TRBD1 (5 bases). This clonotype originated in a human donor with acute or convalescent COVID-19. The donor label of this sample is uncertain. DNA of the CDR3: TGTGCCAGCGGTCGGGGCGGGGTTCAGCCCCAGCATTTT. Translation gives CASGRGGVQPQHF. Together with reference TRBV9 and TRBJ1-5, the CDR3 gives the full variable domain: DSGVTQTPKHLITATGQRVTLRCSPRSGDLSVYWYQQSLDQGLQFLIQYYNGEERAKGNILERFSAQQFPDLHSELNLSSLELGDSALYFCASGRGGVQPQHFGDGTRLSIL.